The text below deals with one TCR beta chain. This clonotype was recorded at least ten times. Its antigen is unknown. The record has no base qualities; no much larger clone is one base away. The entry originates in a study of regulatory T cells in long-lasting Graves disease (dated by TCRdb to the early 2020s). Background on the whole study: Newly diagnosed Graves' disease patients had taken antithyroid drugs for less than 3 months. The study was registered as a clinical trial and conducted in China. Peripheral blood TCR sequencing and RNA sequencing compared persistent Graves' disease patients with newly diagnosed Graves' disease patients. A total of roughly 35 samples underwent TCR sequencing: around 13 from persistent and about 20 from newly diagnosed Graves' disease patients.

Taken with the paper, the label for time point translates to: newly diagnosed GD, antithyroid drugs for less than 3 months. RNA was extracted from PBMCs in TRIzol for both TCR sequencing and RNA sequencing. The diagnosis of Graves' disease followed American Thyroid Association guidelines. Patients were recruited from an endocrinology department in Xi'an, China. From each patient, 7.5 to 10 milliliters of peripheral blood was collected into an EDTA anticoagulant tube. Ficoll Paque Plus density gradient separation was used to isolate PBMCs, and no further T cell sorting was done. RNA quality was checked with an Agilent 2100 Bioanalyzer and agarose gel, and concentration with a NanoDrop 2000. What the research found in general, with its limitations: Sequencing and analysis were limited to the TCR beta chain. Because the primary lesion, thyroid tissue, could not be accessed, the study looked at peripheral blood alone. Persistent Graves' disease patients showed lower TCR Shannon entropy and fewer highly expanded clones than newly diagnosed patients, suggesting clonal expansion. The authors acknowledged the small sample size as a limitation that may reduce accuracy. Patients with persistent disease shared more public clonotypes (fewer than 3,000) than newly diagnosed patients did (about 1,000).

The library was made by multiplex PCR. Instrument used: Illumina HiSeq 4000. To build TCR beta libraries, CDR3 regions were amplified by Arm-PCR using iRepertoire HTBI primers. Before sequencing, the PCR products went through gel purification. The study's own analysis went as follows. Across samples, roughly 60 TRBV and roughly 13 TRBJ segments were identified and used for gene usage analysis of CDR3 amino acid clonotypes. Filtered high-quality paired reads were merged into contigs using COPE and FqMerger. BLAST was used to align contigs to IMGT TRBV, TRBD and TRBJ reference genes, and CDR3 was defined according to IMGT. Highly expanded clones were defined as clonotypes with a frequency above 0.1%. Shannon entropy served as the measure of repertoire diversity, while the Gini coefficient captured V-J evenness. Public clonotypes were defined as clonotypes shared by more than one individual. TCRdb reworked the public reads: Q25 trimming with fastp, MiXCR clone assembly, productive beta chains retained. Rows with a matching CDR3 protein are joined into one entry that keeps the most common DNA and genes. The V and J calls here are based on TCRdb, not the publication. The sample contains hundreds of thousands of distinct CDR3 sequences, around 15% of them found a single time. About 20% of the sample rests with the top ten.

The same data also contributed to another study, on T cells in Graves' hyperthyroidism and ophthalmopathy. Taken from the second paper: Graves' hyperthyroidism was defined as stable when no progression to ophthalmopathy occurred over 18 months of follow-up. The hyperthyroidism patients were between 18 and 65 years old and newly diagnosed, with a disease duration of less than 2 months. Any patient with an uncontrolled infection, another autoimmune disease, pregnancy or lactation was excluded. Clinical symptoms, serum thyroxine and TRAb, thyroid ultrasound, and orbital computed tomography formed the basis for the diagnoses. The TCR CDR3 was subjected to a first round of RT-PCR using the HTBI primer set and the Qiagen OneStep RT-PCR kit. Most expanded thyroid clonotypes (frequency above 0.001) were also detected in blood, suggesting blood repertoires may reflect thyroid immune responses. A 13 V-J signature model separated ophthalmopathy from stable hyperthyroidism, with approximately 87% sensitivity and 81.08% specificity in cross-validation and 80%/75% in testing. During validation, the model predicted progression to ophthalmopathy a median of approximately six months ahead of onset, with roughly 65% sensitivity and 72% to 85% specificity. To identify distinguishing TCR V-J signatures, a discovery cohort of 100 or so patients was used, comprising under 45 with Graves' ophthalmopathy and around 60 with stable Graves' hyperthyroidism. An independent validation cohort of under 20 hyperthyroidism patients and 17 patients who later progressed to ophthalmopathy tested prospective prediction of ophthalmopathy. For training and testing, the approximately 97 patients in the discovery cohort were randomly divided in a 7:3 ratio. In roughly six Graves' hyperthyroidism patients, the study also compared T-cell repertoires from thyroid tissue with T-cell repertoires from blood. Following sampling, methimazole starting at 30 mg daily was given to hyperthyroidism patients, and high-dose intravenous methylprednisolone was given to ophthalmopathy patients. The libraries were constructed in a second round of multiplex PCR and then size-selected and purified. The libraries were sequenced on an Illumina HiSeq2000 using paired-end 100 bp reads. SOAPnuke was used to process the raw data, throwing out any read that contained adapters or uncalled bases, had a mean Phred below 15, or lacked an exact constant-primer or identifier match. COPE v1.2.5 was used to merge high-quality paired reads, and clonotypes were defined as unique nucleotide sequences. MiTCR v1.1 was used to align the clonotypes against IMGT TRBV, TRBD and TRBJ reference segments. Only V-J combinations with frequency above 0.0001, covering 99% to 99.2% of repertoires, were analysed. The TCS score was defined as the ratio of F50 (clonal expansion) to E x V (chaos), calculated using BLOSUM62-based TCRdist between CDR3 peptides within each V-J. Welch's t-statistics and random forest reduced 450 to 600 V-J features to 10 to 15, which were used in a naive Bayes classifier (R e1071). No statistical method was used to fix the sample size in advance, and group allocation was not hidden from the investigators. According to the paper, TCR Vbeta CDR3 sequencing was carried out on 135 peripheral blood samples, which came from 40 to 45 ophthalmopathy, roughly 75 hyperthyroidism and 17 progressor patients.

This clonotype originated in a woman aged 25 to 39 with Graves disease. Donor details come from another sample of the same person, matched by shared clones. The source was peripheral blood mononuclear cells (PBMCs), collected at new diagnosis, from a patient treated with antithyroid drugs.

CDR3 loop: CASSGGLANTGELFF. The sequenced DNA: TGTGCCAGCAGTGGGGGACTAGCGAACACCGGGGAGCTGTTTTTT. The sequence joins TRBV2 to TRBJ2-2, with 8 bases aligning to TRBD2. The germline V end is reduced by 4 bases and the J end by 0 bases; junction bases left unmatched: 1. Sequences SNHLY (CDR1) and FYNNEI (CDR2) are obtained from the germline V gene. The CDR3 covers 15 residues, taking in both the cysteine and the phenylalanine. Just CDR3 DNA is preserved here, 45 bases in frame from base 1.